This T cell receptor beta chain comes out of a study of a mutant IDH1 vaccine in newly diagnosed glioma. The time point: week 23, last vaccination. Every vaccination contained 300 ug of the mutant IDH1 20-mer peptide and was paired with topical imiquimod. Some clones are missing from TCRdb's copy, which holds only in-frame ones; the method was immunoSEQ multiplex PCR. The sample lists tens of thousands of clones, approximately 84% occurring once. This clone appeared a few times. Its target is unknown. The length of the CDR3 is 11 residues. V shed 9 bases and J 7 bases; nucleotides not matched to a gene: 5. Germline CDR1 and CDR2: MNHEY and SVGAGI.

This receptor was taken from a man between 18 and 35 years old with glioma. The V gene is TRBV6-5, the J gene TRBJ1-2; the match to TRBD1 covers 7 bases. Source: PBMCs, taken from a glioma patient whose treatment included an IDH1 peptide vaccine. CDR3 loop: CASRQGGGYTF. CDR3 DNA: TGTGCCAGTCGACAGGGAGGTGGCTACACCTTC.